The entry below gives a single T cell receptor (beta chain) sequence along with its context. Its antigen is unidentified. V shed 10 bases and J 0 bases; nucleotides not matched to a gene: 14. The germline gives CDR1 MGHRA, CDR2 YSYEKL. The CDR3 consists of 17 residues. The data were produced by immunoSEQ multiplex PCR, yet TCRdb's version contains in-frame clones alone and is incomplete. The sample has 200,000 to 250,000 clones, around nine tenths seen once. The sample belongs to a study of cytomegalovirus exposure and HLA in healthy donors. Findings of the study overall: Reported performance of the classifier showed diagnosis of cytomegalovirus status with high specificity and sensitivity.

V gene TRBV4-1 combines with J gene TRBJ1-3; 8 nucleotides align to TRBD1. The receptor was derived from a woman aged 18-29 years in good health and CMV-seropositive. The sample comprised PBMCs. CDR3 sequence: CATSGTGNFLSGNTIYF. The CDR3 nucleotides read TGCGCCACGTCCGGGACAGGAAATTTCCTCTCTGGAAACACCATATATTTT.